Listed below are T cell receptor beta chains from one sample, sequenced in a study of control samples from healthy donors and cancer patients. Method: immunoSEQ multiplex PCR; TCRdb's copy keeps in-frame clones and lacks some. The table lists some 130,000 clones, around 90% of them singletons. The source material was blood. The receptors stem from a man aged 40-49 years in good health. Each CDR3 is given with its conserved first and last residue. Each record gives: clone size, D gene, J gene, V gene, CDR3 protein, CDR3 DNA. D genes are given only for firm matches. Clone size is given for some rows only: seen once, a few or many times, or a class if the clone is expanded.

NA | NA | TRBJ1-2 | TRBV29-1 | CSVATGVYGYTF | TGCAGCGTTGCAACGGGAGTCTATGGCTACACCTTC
NA | NA | TRBJ1-2 | TRBV10-2 | CASSFRNPNYGYTF | TGCGCCAGCAGTTTCAGGAACCCTAACTATGGCTACACCTTC
NA | TRBD1 | TRBJ1-3 | TRBV6-6 | CASRDRGKGNTIYF | TGTGCCAGCAGAGACAGGGGCAAAGGAAACACCATATATTTT
NA | NA | TRBJ2-7 | TRBV21-1 | CARTEDTRPYEQYF | TGTGCCAGAACGGAAGACACCCGGCCTTACGAGCAGTACTTC
few | NA | TRBJ2-7 | TRBV5-1 | CASSLTTSSYEQYF | TGCGCCAGCAGCTTGACCACCAGCTCCTACGAGCAGTACTTC
NA | NA | TRBJ1-1 | TRBV2 | CASRGNTEAFF | TGTGCCAGCAGGGGTAACACTGAAGCTTTCTTT
NA | TRBD2 | TRBJ2-3 | TRBV3-1/TRBV3-2 | CASSPTPSGGRTDTQYF | TGTGCCAGCAGCCCAACTCCTAGCGGGGGGCGCACAGATACGCAGTATTTT
NA | TRBD2 | TRBJ2-3 | TRBV19 | CASSPRTSGGTDTQYF | TGTGCCAGTAGCCCCCGGACTAGCGGGGGCACAGATACGCAGTATTTT
NA | TRBD2 | TRBJ2-3 | TRBV5-1 | CASSATAGVGDTQYF | TGCGCCAGCAGCGCGACCGCGGGGGTAGGAGATACGCAGTATTTT
NA | TRBD1 | TRBJ1-5 | TRBV6-5 | CASRGTGNQPQHF | TGTGCCAGCAGGGGGACAGGTAATCAGCCCCAGCATTTT
NA | TRBD2 | TRBJ2-1 | TRBV18 | CASSPTSGGRNEQFF | TGTGCCAGCTCACCGACTAGCGGGGGTCGAAATGAGCAGTTCTTC
once | NA | TRBJ2-7 | TRBV27 | CASSLSAGTEQYF | TGTGCCAGCAGTTTATCTGCGGGGACCGAGCAGTACTTC
NA | NA | TRBJ1-6 | TRBV9 | CASSVVEYNSPLHF | TGTGCCAGCAGCGTAGTCGAGTATAATTCACCCCTCCACTTT
NA | NA | TRBJ1-1 | TRBV6-6 | CASSYLSGTEAFF | TGTGCCAGCAGTTACCTTTCTGGAACTGAAGCTTTCTTT
NA | NA | TRBJ1-1 | TRBV3-1/TRBV3-2 | CASSPSGPMVEAFF | TGTGCCAGCAGCCCGTCGGGACCGATGGTAGAAGCTTTCTTT
NA | NA | TRBJ2-5 | TRBV3-1/TRBV3-2 | CASSLQRDLGTQYF | TGTGCCAGCAGCCTGCAGAGAGATTTAGGGACCCAGTACTTC
NA | NA | TRBJ1-2 | TRBV7-2 | CASSLNRGRGYTF | TGTGCCAGCAGCTTAAACCGGGGACGAGGCTACACCTTC
NA | NA | TRBJ1-2 | TRBV5-1 | CASSLRPGYTF | TGCGCCAGCAGCCTTCGGCCGGGCTACACCTTC
NA | NA | TRBJ1-4 | TRBV5-1 | CASSLAAQYNEKLFF | TGCGCCAGCAGCTTGGCCGCACAGTATAATGAAAAACTGTTTTTT
NA | NA | TRBJ1-2 | TRBV6-4 | CATITGPGLGYTF | TGTGCCACCATAACAGGGCCGGGGTTAGGCTACACCTTC
NA | TRBD1 | TRBJ1-1 | TRBV4-1 | CASSQGQGVNTEAFF | TGCGCCAGCAGCCAAGGACAGGGGGTGAACACTGAAGCTTTCTTT
NA | NA | TRBJ1-3 | TRBV7-2 | CASSLMSGTGNTIYF | TGTGCCAGCAGCTTAATGTCCGGGACTGGAAACACCATATATTTT
NA | NA | TRBJ1-2 | TRBV5-1 | CASSLDEGTSYGYTF | TGCGCCAGCAGCTTGGATGAAGGCACTTCCTATGGCTACACCTTC
NA | NA | TRBJ2-3 | TRBV6-5 | CASRRAGADTQYF | TGTGCCAGCAGGCGGGCCGGAGCAGATACGCAGTATTTT
NA | NA | TRBJ1-2 | TRBV6-5 | CASRIDSVEGGYTF | TGTGCCAGCAGGATCGACAGCGTGGAGGGGGGCTACACCTTC
once | TRBD1 | TRBJ1-6 | TRBV11-1 | CASSPDPGQNSPLHF | TGTGCCAGCAGCCCCGACCCGGGACAGAATTCACCCCTCCACTTT
NA | TRBD1 | TRBJ1-6 | TRBV11-2 | CASSYTGANSPLHF | TGTGCCAGCAGCTACACAGGGGCCAATTCACCCCTCCACTTT
NA | TRBD1 | TRBJ1-2 | TRBV11-2 | CASSLGRGTGSYGYTF | TGTGCCAGCAGCTTAGGTCGGGGGACAGGATCTTATGGCTACACCTTC
NA | NA | TRBJ1-1 | TRBV10-3 | CASYGGAAAEAFF | TGTGCCTCGTACGGGGGGGCCGCCGCTGAAGCTTTCTTT